This T cell receptor beta chain was sequenced in a study of radiation and T cells in renal cell carcinoma. Study conclusions and caveats: Intratumoral heterogeneity was not captured in these approximately 1 g regions.

The germline V and J ends were trimmed by 7 bases and 5 bases, with 21 bases remaining between them. Germline lookup yields CDR1 MDHEN and CDR2 SYDVKM. This CDR3 has 15 residues. Here immunoSEQ multiplex PCR was the method, and the copy in TCRdb shows in-frame clones only, minus some. The data hold around 10,000 clones, with roughly 59% observed a single time. Turning to this clone: Antigen unknown.

This sample's treatment: 15 Gy SBRT to primary tumor, nephrectomy 4 weeks later. Nephrectomy followed 15 Gy stereotactic body radiation by 4 weeks. Source: tumor tissue, taken from a patient whose treatment included radiotherapy and nephrectomy. This clonotype was sampled from a woman aged 50 to 60 with renal cell carcinoma. V gene TRBV28 combines with J gene TRBJ2-7; perhaps D is TRBD1 or TRBD2 (5 bases each). The CDR3: CASIQTGAGLNEQYF. CDR3 nucleotide sequence: TGTGCCAGCATCCAAACCGGGGCAGGTCTCAACGAGCAGTACTTC. Together with reference TRBV28 and TRBJ2-7, the CDR3 gives the full variable domain: DVKVTQSSRYLVKRTGEKVFLECVQDMDHENMFWYRQDPGLGLRLIYFSYDVKMKEKGDIPEGYSVSREKKERFSLILESASTNQTSMYLCASIQTGAGLNEQYFGPGTRLTVT.